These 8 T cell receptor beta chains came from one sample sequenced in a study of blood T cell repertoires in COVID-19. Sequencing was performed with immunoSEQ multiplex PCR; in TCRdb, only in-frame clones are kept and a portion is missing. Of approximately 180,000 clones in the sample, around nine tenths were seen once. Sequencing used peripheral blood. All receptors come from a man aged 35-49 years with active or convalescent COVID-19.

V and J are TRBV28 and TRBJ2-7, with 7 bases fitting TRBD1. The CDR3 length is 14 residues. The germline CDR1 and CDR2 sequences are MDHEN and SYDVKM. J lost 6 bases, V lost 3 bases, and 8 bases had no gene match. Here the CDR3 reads CASSFEGPGGEQYF. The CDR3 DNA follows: TGTGCCAGCAGTTTTGAAGGGCCAGGGGGCGAGCAGTACTTC.

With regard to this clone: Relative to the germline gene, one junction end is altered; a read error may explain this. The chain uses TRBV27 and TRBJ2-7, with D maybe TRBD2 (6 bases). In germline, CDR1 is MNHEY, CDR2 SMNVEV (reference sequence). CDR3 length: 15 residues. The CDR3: CDSPGWWEVSYEQYF. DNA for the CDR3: TGTGACAGCCCAGGGTGGTGGGAGGTCTCCTACGAGCAGTACTTC.

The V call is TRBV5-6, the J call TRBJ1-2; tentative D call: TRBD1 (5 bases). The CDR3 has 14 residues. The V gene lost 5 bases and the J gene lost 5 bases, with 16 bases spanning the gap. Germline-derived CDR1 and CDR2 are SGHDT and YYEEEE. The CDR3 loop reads CASRRTGVDYGYTF. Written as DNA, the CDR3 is TGTGCCAGCAGACGTACGGGGGTAGATTATGGCTACACCTTC. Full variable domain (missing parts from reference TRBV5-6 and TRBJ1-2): DAGVTQSPTHLIKTRGQQVTLRCSPKSGHDTVSWYQQALGQGPQFIFQYYEEEERQRGNFPDRFSGHQFPNYSSELNVNALLLGDSALYLCASRRTGVDYGYTFGSGTRLTVV.

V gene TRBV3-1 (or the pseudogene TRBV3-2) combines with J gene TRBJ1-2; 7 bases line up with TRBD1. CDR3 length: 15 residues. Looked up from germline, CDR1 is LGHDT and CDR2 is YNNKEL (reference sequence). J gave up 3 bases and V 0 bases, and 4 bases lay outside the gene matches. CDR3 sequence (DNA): TGTGCCAGCAGCCAAGAGGGGGACAGCCACTATGGCTACACCTTC. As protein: CASSQEGDSHYGYTF.

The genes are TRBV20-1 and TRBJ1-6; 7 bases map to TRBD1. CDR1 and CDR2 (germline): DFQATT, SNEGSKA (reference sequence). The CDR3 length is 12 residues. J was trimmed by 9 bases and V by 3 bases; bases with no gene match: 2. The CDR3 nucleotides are TGCAGTGCTAGTAACAGGGGTTCACCCCTCCACTTT. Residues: CSASNRGSPLHF.

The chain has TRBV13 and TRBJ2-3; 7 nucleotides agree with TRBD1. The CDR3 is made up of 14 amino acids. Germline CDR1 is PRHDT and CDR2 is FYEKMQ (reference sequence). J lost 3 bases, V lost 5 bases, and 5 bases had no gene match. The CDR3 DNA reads TGTGCCAGCAGCACGGACAGGCGGACAGATACGCAGTATTTT. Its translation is CASSTDRRTDTQYF.

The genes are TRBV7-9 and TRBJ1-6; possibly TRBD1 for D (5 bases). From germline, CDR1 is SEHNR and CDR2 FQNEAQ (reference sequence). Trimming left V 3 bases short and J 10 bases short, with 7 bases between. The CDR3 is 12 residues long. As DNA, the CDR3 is TGTGCCAGCAGCTTGGGGCAATCACCCCTCCACTTT. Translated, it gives CASSLGQSPLHF.

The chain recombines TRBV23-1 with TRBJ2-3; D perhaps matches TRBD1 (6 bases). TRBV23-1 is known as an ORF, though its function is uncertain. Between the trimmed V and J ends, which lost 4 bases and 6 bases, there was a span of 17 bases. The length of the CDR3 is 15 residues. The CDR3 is CASSPRTGRCDTQYF. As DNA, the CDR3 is TGCGCCAGCAGTCCCCGTACAGGGCGTTGCGATACGCAGTATTTT.